This T cell receptor beta chain originates from a study of blood T cell repertoires in COVID-19. Only in-frame clones appear in the TCRdb table, and some are missing; sequencing was by immunoSEQ multiplex PCR. The data hold 200,000 to 300,000 clones, with 65% to 90% observed a single time. CDR1 and CDR2 (germline): LGHDT, YNNKEL (reference sequence). The ends were cut back, 4 bases at V and 5 bases at J, with 21 bases in the middle. The length of the CDR3 is 17 residues. Sequencing was carried out using peripheral blood. The V call is TRBV3-1 (or the pseudogene TRBV3-2), the J call TRBJ2-1, with D perhaps matching TRBD1 (7 bases). The clonotype originates from a man aged 30 to 39 with active or convalescent COVID-19. CDR3 in DNA: TGTGCCAGCAGCCCAGAGCTTACAGGGGAGGCTCACAATGAGCAGTTCTTC. It translates to CASSPELTGEAHNEQFF.